This TCR beta chain comes out of a study of cytomegalovirus exposure and HLA in healthy donors. Some clones are missing from TCRdb's copy, which holds only in-frame ones; the method was immunoSEQ multiplex PCR. This table holds tens of thousands of clones, 84% found once. General study findings and limits: Rarity held for most TCR sequences, but there were some public TCRs that occurred in many donors. In the 90 to 150 validation repertoires, approximately 94% of cluster scores exceeded 0, per a later analysis.

The CDR3 is made up of 14 amino acids. The ends were cut back, 4 bases at V and 2 bases at J, with 11 bases in the middle. Germline V lookup: CDR1 SGHAT, CDR2 FQNNGV. For this clone: Its antigen remains unidentified.

What was sequenced was PBMCs. The chain links TRBV11-2 to TRBJ1-2; D remains ambiguous. The receptor's source is a woman younger than 30 in good health and CMV-seropositive. DNA of the CDR3: TGTGCCAGCAGCTCCTCCCGTCAGAACTATGGCTACACCTTC. Translating it yields CASSSSRQNYGYTF.